This record concerns one TCR beta chain sequence. In the original processing: Estimation of nucleated cell counts relied on the amplification of reference gene primers. Sequencing used immunoSEQ multiplex PCR; TCRdb keeps in-frame clones, though not all of them. V and J calls and clone size are those listed in that table; D and trimming were worked out from the DNA. The table records a few hundred thousand clones, more than 75% of them present only once. In germline, CDR1 is SGHNT, CDR2 YYREEE (reference sequence). This CDR3 is 15 amino acids long. V lost 7 bases, J lost 1 base, and 17 bases lay in between. This entry is derived from a study of blood T cell repertoires in COVID-19.

The sample comprised PBMCs or T cells enriched from blood (not recorded which). This sequence originates from a woman aged 45-65 years who had recovered from COVID-19. The gene calls are TRBV5-4 and TRBJ1-1, with D possibly matching TRBD1 (5 bases). The CDR3 reads CASGREGARNTEAFF. The CDR3 DNA reads as TGTGCCAGCGGACGTGAAGGGGCTAGGAACACTGAAGCTTTCTTT.